Below, one TCR beta chain is given with its context. What it binds is not known. The data derive from a study of cytomegalovirus exposure and HLA in healthy donors. Study observations and caveats: TCR beta sequences reportedly predicted the HLA-A and HLA-B alleles of most subjects accurately.

CDR3 length equals 15 residues. V shed 2 bases, J shed 4 bases, and the junction held 2 bases outside the gene matches. From germline, CDR1 is MNHEY and CDR2 SVGAGI. PCR was performed using 60 Vbeta and 13 Jbeta primers. Sequenced by immunoSEQ multiplex PCR; TCRdb stores in-frame clones only, minus some. The sample lists about 170,000 clones, 84% occurring once. The sample consisted of PBMCs. The chain combines TRBV6-5 with TRBJ2-7, with TRBD2 identical over 13 bases. The sequence derives from a boy between 2 and 10 years old in good health and CMV-seronegative. The chain's CDR3 is CASSYTSGRVYEQYF. CDR3 nucleotides: TGTGCCAGCAGTTACACTAGCGGGAGGGTTTACGAGCAGTACTTC.